This T cell receptor beta chain is from a study of T cell repertoires in cytomegalovirus infection. TCRdb re-analysed the reads in MiXCR, keeping a single row per CDR3 protein. Counted here are fewer than 300,000 distinct CDR3 sequences, over 20% occurring once; the ten biggest clones make up approximately 15%. In its sample, this clonotype was seen a few times. Germline CDR1 reads DFQATT; CDR2 reads SNEGSKA (reference sequence). Trimming shortened V by 3 bases and J by 0 bases, and 18 bases separated the two germline ends. The CDR3 has 16 residues. The receptor was derived from a human donor in good health (CMV status not recorded). Some clones in this sample may be carry-over from other donors' samples. The V gene is TRBV20-1, the J gene TRBJ2-7; D call uncertain. The source material was PBMCs. CDR3 amino acids: CSASDLRRTSSYEQYF. CDR3 bases: TGCAGTGCTAGCGACCTTAGGCGGACGAGCTCCTACGAGCAGTACTTC.